What follows is one T cell receptor (beta chain) and its context. What this receptor recognizes is not known. No much larger clone is present one base from it, and per-base qualities are unavailable. Participants in the prospective study were enrolled through a virtual design, were aged about 18 to 100 years, and lived in 24 United States geographic areas. In the prospective study, cohorts were assigned on the basis of participant-reported clinical history obtained from a screening survey and a study questionnaire. Exposed participants had been in contact, within 2 weeks of entering the study, with a person who had a PCR-confirmed or clinician-diagnosed case of COVID-19. In the prospective study, whole blood, serum and a nasopharyngeal or oropharyngeal swab were collected from each participant by mobile phlebotomists. Prospective study participants could optionally give additional blood draws and questionnaires over an approximately two-month period. Blood samples from the prospective study were shipped frozen or at room temperature prior to DNA extraction.

TCRbeta CDR3 regions were amplified from genomic DNA using the immunoSEQ Assay, a bias-controlled multiplex PCR. Per the source publication's procedure: The number of nucleated cells in each sample was estimated by amplification of reference gene primers within the assay. To quantify the absolute abundance of each unique TCRbeta CDR3 rearrangement, sequence reads were collapsed and filtered. For each sample, productive Simpson clonality was calculated as the square root of Simpson's diversity index across productive rearrangements. TCRdb took over this immuneACCESS table, retaining in-frame rearrangements with V and J assigned. Such tables are incomplete; in checked studies, under half of the missing clones stem from an unresolved V gene, and the remainder is unexplained. That table supplies the V and J calls and clone size; D and trimming were determined from the DNA. This sample gives over 200,000 clones in total; around nine tenths of them show up just once. The ten largest clones capture 3% to 4% of the sample.

The data belong to a study of blood T cell repertoires in COVID-19 (dated by TCRdb to about 2020). For context, the study as a whole: Collaborator samples came from the United States, Italy and Spain and covered acute and convalescent phases of COVID-19. The dataset comprised deeply sampled blood TCRbeta repertoires from subjects exposed to, actively infected with, or recovered from COVID-19. HLA class I and class II types, where available, came from metadata supplied by the sample provider rather than from assay-based typing. Samples came from the ongoing ImmuneRACE study (first 160 participants) plus 1,254 subjects from 6 global collaborators. The prospective study material was composed of cDNA or gDNA derived from T cells, B-cell-depleted T cells, or PBMCs. Sample metadata almost always included a de-identified subject ID, COVID-19 status, age in years and sex. The repertoires were released in a freely available public database intended as a resource for research on the immune response to SARS-CoV-2. The study at large found these results: How much clinical and demographic metadata was included differed by source and by participant, and the metadata was provided uncurated.

Trimming removed 8 bases from V and 8 bases from J; the gene matches leave 7 bases unexplained. CDR1 and CDR2, looked up from the germline V gene, are MGHRA and YSYEKL. The CDR3 covers 12 residues, taking in both the cysteine and the phenylalanine. Of the read, only the CDR3 DNA is kept; its 36 bases are in frame from base 1. This clonotype originated in a young woman who had been exposed to COVID-19. The chain couples TRBV4-1 to TRBJ1-1, with 8 central nucleotides matching TRBD1. The sequenced sample consisted of PBMCs or T cells enriched from blood (not recorded which). This receptor carries the CDR3 CASAPGGAEAFF. The DNA reads as follows: TGCGCCAGCGCTCCAGGGGGCGCGGAAGCTTTCTTT.